The 21 T cell receptor beta chains below all came from one sample that was sequenced in a study of blood T cell repertoires in COVID-19. Assay used: immunoSEQ multiplex PCR; TCRdb lists only in-frame clones, some missing. Among around 200,000 clones listed, over 75% were seen once. Sequenced material: peripheral blood. The receptors come from a person aged 65-85 years with COVID-19, enrolled during active disease.

The genes are TRBV7-2 and TRBJ2-2, with 9 bases aligning to TRBD2. CDR1 is SGHTA and CDR2 is FQGNSA in the germline V gene. Unmatched junction bases numbered 7, after V lost 1 base and J lost 7 bases. The CDR3 has 16 amino acids. CDR3 loop: CASSLVLAGAGGELFF. CDR3 nucleotide sequence: TGTGCCAGCAGCTTAGTATTAGCGGGAGCAGGCGGGGAGCTGTTTTTT.

The CDR3 reads CASSYATDGYGGYTF. The DNA of the CDR3 is TGTGCCAGCAGTTACGCGACCGACGGGTATGGTGGCTACACCTTC. The chain employs TRBV6-5 and TRBJ1-2, with D unclear. There are 15 residues in the CDR3. The V and J ends lost 2 bases and 7 bases respectively, with 17 bases between them. CDR1 is MNHEY and CDR2 is SVGAGI in the germline V gene.

This chain uses TRBV28 with TRBJ1-2; D gene uncertain. Germline-derived CDR1 and CDR2 are MDHEN and SYDVKM. V shed 4 bases and J shed 1 base, with 4 bases lying between them. The CDR3 runs to 12 residues. The CDR3: CASSSVNYGYTF. CDR3 nucleotides: TGTGCCAGCAGTTCGGTTAACTATGGCTACACCTTC.

The genes are TRBV11-3 and TRBJ2-1; D is perhaps TRBD2 (6 bases). CDR1 and CDR2 from the germline V gene are SGHNT and YENEEA. This CDR3 spans 14 amino acids. Trimming stripped 2 bases from V and 8 bases from J, with 13 bases between. CDR3 DNA sequence: TGTGCCAGCAGCTTATCCGGGAGAAGGGATGAGCAGTTCTTC. Translating it yields CASSLSGRRDEQFF.

The chain links TRBV18 to TRBJ2-5; no reliable D call. Trimming took 3 bases from V and 4 from J, leaving 9 bases between them. CDR1 and CDR2 from the germline V gene are KGHSH and LQKENI. CDR3 length: 13 residues. The CDR3 nucleotides are TGTGCCAGCTCACCGACAACCGGAGAGACCCAGTACTTC. It is translated as CASSPTTGETQYF.

This chain connects TRBV28 to TRBJ2-1; D unresolved. Trimming pared 5 bases from V and 9 bases from J, leaving 14 bases between. Germline CDR1 and CDR2: MDHEN and SYDVKM. This CDR3 has 13 residues. CDR3 nucleotide sequence: TGTGCCAGCAGTCCCCTTACCTCGAGTGAGCAGTTCTTC. Residues: CASSPLTSSEQFF.

The gene calls are TRBV7-9 and TRBJ1-4; D is undetermined. Deletions cut 8 bases from V and 5 bases from J, with 15 bases between. Germline V gives CDR1 SEHNR, CDR2 FQNEAQ (reference sequence). The CDR3 spans 14 residues. CDR3 in DNA: TGTGCCAGCTCAACCCAGTCGGGGAATGAAAAACTGTTTTTT. This sequence encodes CASSTQSGNEKLFF. Full variable domain (outside the CDR3, taken from reference TRBV7-9 and TRBJ1-4): DTGVSQNPRHKITKRGQNVTFRCDPISEHNRLYWYRQTLGQGPEFLTYFQNEAQLEKSRLLSDRFSAERPKGSFSTLEIQRTEQGDSAMYLCASSTQSGNEKLFFGSGTQLSVL.

The chain couples TRBV10-3 to TRBJ1-5, with D possibly matching TRBD1 (5 bases). The CDR3 runs 18 residues. Germline V gene sequence: CDR1 ENHRY, CDR2 SYGVKD. Trimming cost V 4 bases and J 0 bases, with 19 bases left between them. Here the CDR3 reads CAISGSNGQGNSNQPQHF. The CDR3 DNA follows: TGTGCCATCAGTGGGTCGAATGGACAAGGAAATAGCAATCAGCCCCAGCATTTT.

The V and J genes are TRBV7-9 and TRBJ2-1; TRBD2 might be the D (5 bases). V lost 5 bases, J lost 0 bases, and 11 bases lay in between. This CDR3 spans 15 amino acids. Germline CDR1 and CDR2: SEHNR and FQNEAQ (reference sequence). The CDR3 DNA reads as TGTGCCAGCAGCGACACTAGAAGCTCCTACAATGAGCAGTTCTTC. This encodes CASSDTRSSYNEQFF.

The genes are TRBV5-1 and TRBJ2-2, with TRBD2 identical over 16 bases. Unmatched junction bases numbered 14, after V lost 5 bases and J lost 4 bases. The CDR3 runs to 20 residues. Germline CDR1 reads SGHRS; CDR2 reads YFSETQ. The CDR3 here is CASRGTSGRAEPIGTGELFF. DNA of the CDR3: TGCGCCAGCAGGGGGACTAGCGGGAGGGCAGAGCCCATCGGCACCGGGGAGCTGTTTTTT. Together with reference TRBV5-1 and TRBJ2-2, the CDR3 gives the full variable domain: KAGVTQTPRYLIKTRGQQVTLSCSPISGHRSVSWYQQTPGQGLQFLFEYFSETQRNKGNFPGRFSGRQFSNSRSEMNVSTLELGDSALYLCASRGTSGRAEPIGTGELFFGEGSRLTVL.

The chain uses TRBV12-3 or TRBV12-4 and TRBJ1-1; TRBD1 matches 8 bases. The V segment lost 6 bases and the J segment 8 bases; nucleotides outside the gene matches: 5. The CDR3 consists of 12 residues. The CDR3 protein is CASSDRGSEAFF. In DNA, the CDR3 is TGTGCCAGCAGCGACAGGGGTTCGGAAGCTTTCTTT.

The rearrangement uses TRBV9 and TRBJ1-4; TRBD1 matches at 8 bases. The germline V gene encodes CDR1 SGDLS and CDR2 YYNGEE. The CDR3 loop spans 14 amino acids. Trimming at V came to 3 bases and at J to 6 bases, leaving 4 bases not matched to a gene. CDR3 nucleotide sequence: TGTGCCAGCAGCGGTACAGGGGGGGATGAAAAACTGTTTTTT. Encoded protein: CASSGTGGDEKLFF.

This chain uses TRBV5-4 with TRBJ2-4, with D possibly being TRBD1 (6 bases). The V and J ends lost 5 bases and 1 base respectively, with 10 bases between them. This CDR3 spans 14 amino acids. Germline V gene data show CDR1 as SGHNT and CDR2 as YYREEE (reference sequence). The CDR3 is CASSTGMAKNIQYF. As DNA, the CDR3 is TGTGCCAGCAGTACAGGGATGGCCAAAAACATTCAGTACTTC.

This clone has more than one count but fewer than ten. This chain connects TRBV6-4 to TRBJ2-6, with 7 bases lining up with TRBD1. V lost 6 bases, J lost 0 bases, and 8 bases stayed unmatched. The CDR3 loop spans 17 amino acids. Looked up from germline, CDR1 is MRHNA and CDR2 is SNTAGT. CDR3 DNA sequence: TGTGCCAGCAGCGCCGGGACAGACCTCTCTGGGGCCAACGTCCTGACTTTC. Its translation: CASSAGTDLSGANVLTF.

The CDR3 DNA sequence: TGTGCCAGTAGTAGACAGACAGGGAACACTGAAGCTTTCTTT. Translating it yields CASSRQTGNTEAFF. This chain joins TRBV19 and TRBJ1-1; TRBD1 might be the D (6 bases). From germline, CDR1 is LNHDA and CDR2 SQIVND (reference sequence). The CDR3 has 14 amino acids. The V end was cut by 4 bases, the J end by 1 base, with 10 bases between. Full variable domain (missing parts from reference TRBV19 and TRBJ1-1): DGGITQSPKYLFRKEGQNVTLSCEQNLNHDAMYWYRQDPGQGLRLIYYSQIVNDFQKGDIAEGYSVSREKKESFPLTVTSAQKNPTAFYLCASSRQTGNTEAFFGQGTRLTVV.

The chain links TRBV2 to TRBJ1-5; 8 positions agree with TRBD1. Unmatched junction bases numbered 5, after V lost 6 bases and J lost 4 bases. The CDR3 loop spans 14 amino acids. In germline, CDR1 is SNHLY, CDR2 FYNNEI. CDR3 amino acids: CASRPGQDNQPQHF. As DNA, the CDR3 is TGTGCCAGCAGGCCGGGACAGGATAATCAGCCCCAGCATTTT.

The rearrangement uses TRBV4-3 and TRBJ2-5; a weak D match, TRBD2 (6 bases). The germline V gene encodes CDR1 LGHNA and CDR2 YSLEER. The CDR3 has 15 residues. V lost 3 bases to trimming and J lost 5 bases, with 16 bases between them. The CDR3 protein is CASSQGGTSGETQYF. As DNA, the CDR3 is TGCGCCAGCAGCCAGGGGGGAACATCGGGGGAGACCCAGTACTTC.

J is TRBJ1-5 and V is TRBV21-1; the D call of TRBD1 is as the table states it, not checked on the DNA. TRBV21-1 is assigned pseudogene status. The CDR3 runs to 17 residues. CDR3 residues: CASSTGTGGRRGQPQHF. The CDR3 nucleotides read TGTGCCAGCAGCACCGGGACAGGGGGCAGACGGGGTCAGCCCCAGCATTTT.

This clone was seen only a few times. V and J are TRBV19 and TRBJ2-7; 9 nucleotides agree with TRBD1. Unmatched junction bases numbered 15, after V lost 6 bases and J lost 3 bases. Germline V gene lookup returns CDR1 LNHDA and CDR2 SQIVND (reference sequence). This CDR3 spans 17 amino acids. CDR3 in amino acids: CASSLSAKGQGDYEQYF. The CDR3 DNA follows: TGTGCCAGTAGCCTTTCTGCTAAGGGACAGGGCGACTACGAGCAGTACTTC.

The CDR3 reads CASSIGLAGVNEQFF. CDR3 nucleotides: TGTGCCAGTAGTATAGGTCTAGCGGGGGTGAATGAGCAGTTCTTC. V and J are TRBV19 and TRBJ2-1, with TRBD2 matching 10 bases. Losses at the gene ends were 1 base for V and 7 bases for J; bases not matched to a gene: 4. Per germline, CDR1 LNHDA and CDR2 SQIVND (reference sequence). This CDR3 comprises 15 residues.

Only one count was recorded for this clone. The chain links TRBV11-3 to TRBJ2-2; 9 bases are a match to TRBD1. Germline CDR1 is SGHNT and CDR2 is YENEEA. The CDR3 length is 17 residues. Trimming removed 4 bases from V and 5 bases from J; junction bases left unmatched: 11. CDR3 nucleotides: TGTGCCAGCAGCTCCAGAATACAGGGGGCGCCGACCGGGGAGCTGTTTTTT. Translating it yields CASSSRIQGAPTGELFF.